This entry describes one TCR beta chain. What this receptor recognizes is not known. Base qualities are not at hand, and no much larger clone is one base apart. The CDR3 covers 13 residues, taking in both the cysteine and the phenylalanine. Only the CDR3 region is kept as DNA, spanning 39 bases read in frame from base 1. Receptor amplification or capture employed 5' RACE. For sequencing, an Illumina HiSeq 2500 was employed. A second PCR of about 7 to 12 cycles was run with a J-beta primer mix and a sample-barcoded 5' primer. Each TCR beta cDNA molecule received a unique molecular identifier from a template-switch 5' adaptor carrying 12 random nucleotides. Each sample yielded at least 2.5 million CDR3-containing paired-end reads. First-strand cDNA synthesis was performed from all RNA using the Mint cDNA synthesis kit, with priming by a TRBC-specific oligonucleotide. All cDNA was treated with uracil-DNA glycosylase and then went through a first 18-cycle PCR with the universal primers M1SS and BC2_uni_R. Under the source paper's analysis protocol: For normalization, 1 million high-quality reads, each with a distinct molecular identifier, were randomly selected from each sample. Reads with shared molecular identifiers were discarded instead of being binned into consensus sequences. MiTCR, with a Q25 quality threshold and the strictest error-elimination algorithm, was used for CDR3 identification, clonotype clustering and error correction. A nonparametric unseen species model using Euler transformation provided a lower-bound estimate of total TCR beta diversity. TCRdb applied fastp at Q25 and MiXCR to the public reads, then kept only in-frame beta chains. Each entry is one CDR3 protein sequence, shown with its most common DNA and genes. TCRdb, not the authors, supplied the V and J calls. This sample has about 1.4 million distinct CDR3 sequences in its table, and roughly 60% of those were observed once. The top ten clonotypes cover about 6.7% of the sample.

The donors were roughly 40 Caucasian individuals from Russia, aged roughly 6 to 100 years, who were systemically healthy. Around 9.8 milliliters of peripheral blood were collected from each donor into EDTA-treated Vacutainer tubes. Ficoll-Paque density-gradient centrifugation was used to isolate PBMCs, with at least 7 million per sample. Trizol reagent was used to extract total RNA from the PBMCs, yielding at least 5.5 micrograms per sample. For every donor, flow cytometry on a PBMC aliquot measured the percentage of naive CD45RAhigh/CD27high T cells. This sample was taken from a study of blood T cells in healthy people across ages (dated by TCRdb to the mid-2010s). With regard to the full study: In model experiments, template switching captured roughly one uniquely barcoded TCR beta cDNA molecule for every two T cells. To avoid experimental bias, donors of different ages were spread randomly across the sequencing lanes. Using deep sequencing normalized with unique cDNA molecular identifiers, the study measured how TCR beta repertoire diversity changes with age. Donors were grouped into four age groups: young (average approximately 15 years), middle-aged (about 40), aged (about 60) and long-lived (about 82). The study analyzed two additional independent replicas of 1 million unique cDNA reads from the same blood draw for two donors, one aged 18 to 30 and one aged 80 or older. The full study reports these points: Estimates of total diversity from one million sequenced T cells were regarded as lower bounds and underestimates. The CMV infection status of donors was not known, potentially confounding age-related changes in expanded clonotypes. A strong correlation was found between observed TCR beta diversity and the percentage of naive T cells measured by flow cytometry. Since profiling was done on bulk unsorted PBMCs, naive and antigen-experienced compartments could not be conclusively compared. As age increased, observed TCR beta diversity per million T cells dropped in a roughly linear way, and a significant reduction was already evident by age 40. Compared with the aged group, the long-lived group had more naive CD4+ T cells, fewer expanded clones and increased TCR diversity, a pattern suggesting age selection.

Sequenced: blood. Recombination connected TRBV12-3 or TRBV12-4 to TRBJ2-4; matching of 5 bases hints at TRBD2 as the D gene. Gene TRBJ2-5 matches the end of the DNA better, so the J call may be wrong. The source of this sequence is a man younger than 30 in good health. At the DNA level, the sequence is TGTGCCAGCACCCGAGGGCCGGGGGAGACCCAGTACTTC. Translated, this is CASTRGPGETQYF.